The clone carrying this T cell receptor beta chain appeared a few times. Its antigen is undetermined. This sample is drawn from a study of beta chain features in type 1 diabetes. Overall study: All samples yielded 100 million to 140 million examined sorted cells.

Researchers reported sorting CD4+ naive, central memory, regulatory and stem cell-like memory cells via CD45RO/CCR7/CD25/CD127/CD95/CD27. Once sorted, every population was more than 95% pure. Germline loops: CDR1 SNHLY, CDR2 FYNNEI. CDR3 size: 15 residues. The trim removed 6 bases at V and 6 bases at J, leaving 10 bases unmatched. Study results and caveats: Naive, central memory and Treg TCRB repertoires appeared more alike in patients than in healthy donors. Within each of all four CD4+ subsets, Type 1 diabetes patients had TCRB CDR3s that were moderately but significantly shorter.

Expressed TCRB transcripts were sequenced after all isolated RNA was converted to cDNA. The table came from immunoSEQ multiplex PCR; TCRdb's copy has only in-frame clones and leaves some out. The data contain a few hundred thousand clones, approximately 15% of them singletons. Sequenced material: naive CD4+ T cells from blood. This rearrangement joins TRBV2 to TRBJ2-5; 10 nucleotides line up with TRBD2. The sequence was obtained from a man aged 30 to 39 with type 1 diabetes. Here the CDR3 reads CASRGGTSVRKTQYF. The CDR3 nucleotides read TGTGCCAGCAGGGGAGGGACTAGCGTTCGAAAGACCCAGTACTTC.